The present TCR beta chain was sequenced within a study of regulatory T cells in long-lasting Graves disease. Time point reported: newly diagnosed GD, antithyroid drugs for less than 3 months. Extracted RNA from PBMCs served as the source of the TCR library. In building TCR beta libraries, iRepertoire HTBI primers were used together with Arm-PCR of CDR3 regions. In TCRdb, the multiplex PCR reads were re-called with MiXCR into one record per CDR3 protein. This table holds around 360,000 distinct CDR3 sequences, about 16% found once. This clonotype was recorded many times. V was pared by 2 bases and J by 6 bases, with 10 bases of the junction left unmatched. The CDR3 has 19 amino acids. Germline V gives CDR1 MNHNS, CDR2 SASEGT. The same data also contributed to another study, on T cells in Graves' hyperthyroidism and ophthalmopathy. As that report states: Exclusion followed for patients with uncontrolled infection, other autoimmune disease, pregnancy or lactation. Using the HTBI primer set, a first-round RT-PCR was run on the TCR CDR3. Blood samples included most of the expanded thyroid clonotypes exceeding 0.001.

Sequences were derived from peripheral blood mononuclear cells (PBMCs), sampled at new diagnosis, from a patient treated with antithyroid drugs. The clonotype originates from a woman aged 18-29 years with Graves disease. The chain has TRBV6-1 and TRBJ2-1; 16 bases fit TRBD2. The CDR3 region is CASSEPGLAGGRIVNEQFF. The CDR3 DNA is TGTGCCAGCAGTGAACCGGGACTAGCGGGAGGGAGGATAGTCAATGAGCAGTTCTTC.